This TCR beta chain stems from a study of OX40 agonist ivuxolimab in advanced cancers. The study's findings and limits: CD4+ and CD8+ blood T cells expanded clonally by week 6 at 0.1 to 3.0 mg/kg.

Profiling relied on immunoSEQ multiplex PCR, and the TCRdb table lists in-frame clones only, not all of them. The repertoire holds some 82,000 clones, with 91% as singletons. Concerning this clone itself: Its antigen is not known.

Trimming stripped 3 bases from V and 2 bases from J, with 17 bases between. CDR3 size: 16 residues. The germline V gene has CDR1 KGHSH and CDR2 LQKENI. The TCR originated in an adult with an advanced solid tumor such as melanoma, head and neck, liver or kidney cancer. The specimen was CD4+ or CD8+ T cells sorted from blood, collected in a trial of the OX40 agonist ivuxolimab. The rearrangement uses TRBV18 and TRBJ2-7; no reliable D call. CDR3 nucleotide sequence: TGTGCCAGCTCACCCAAAACTCAAGACCGTGCCTACGAGCAGTACTTC. This encodes CASSPKTQDRAYEQYF. The variable domain in full, completed from reference TRBV18 and TRBJ2-7, reads NAGVMQNPRHLVRRRGQEARLRCSPMKGHSHVYWYRQLPEEGLKFMVYLQKENIIDESGMPKERFSAEFPKEGPSILRIQQVVRGDSAAYFCASSPKTQDRAYEQYFGPGTRLTVT.